A single sample is the source of the 30 T cell receptor beta chains below, sequenced in a study of blood T cells in healthy people across ages. For the second PCR, which ran for about 7 to 11 cycles, a sample-barcoded 5' primer and a J-beta primer mix were used. TCRdb reanalysed the 5' RACE reads using MiXCR and keeps one entry per CDR3 protein. Of about 940,000 distinct CDR3 sequences listed, roughly 52% are singletons. The sequenced sample was blood. The receptors were sampled from a man aged 25 to 40 in good health.

Only a few counts were recorded for this clonotype. The chain links TRBV4-3 to TRBJ1-2; 7 nucleotides align to TRBD1. CDR3 length equals 14 residues. Trimming took 0 bases from V and 6 from J; bases not matched to a gene: 4. Germline V gene lookup returns CDR1 LGHNA and CDR2 YSLEER. DNA for the CDR3: TGCGCCAGCAGCCAAGATGTTACAGGGGATGGCTACACCTTC. Its translation is CASSQDVTGDGYTF.

The chain carries TRBV12-3 or TRBV12-4 and TRBJ2-1; 8 nucleotides agree with TRBD2. The CDR3 loop spans 16 amino acids. The V segment lost 5 bases and the J segment 8 bases; nucleotides outside the gene matches: 14. The DNA for the CDR3 is TGTGCCAGCAGTCCAAGACTCGCGGGGGGTGCGGATGAGCAGTTCTTC. Protein: CASSPRLAGGADEQFF.

The chain links TRBV9 to TRBJ2-1; possibly TRBD2 for D (7 bases). Trimming took 3 bases from V and 7 from J, leaving 17 bases between them. The CDR3 loop spans 15 amino acids. CDR1 and CDR2 from the germline V gene are SGDLS and YYNGEE. This chain's CDR3 is CASSAYREGKNEQFF. CDR3 nucleotides: TGTGCCAGCAGCGCATACAGGGAGGGGAAGAATGAGCAGTTCTTC.

The genes are TRBV20-1 and TRBJ1-1; D gene ambiguous. Germline lookup yields CDR1 DFQATT and CDR2 SNEGSKA (reference sequence). The CDR3 sequence is 13 residues long. With 6 bases removed from V and 0 bases from J, the gap between germline ends came to 11 bases. CDR3 residues: CSARISLNTEAFF. CDR3 coding DNA: TGCAGTGCACGAATTTCACTGAACACTGAAGCTTTCTTT.

J is TRBJ2-1 and V is TRBV24-1; the match to TRBD2 covers 13 bases. J gave up 0 bases and V 5 bases, and 9 bases lay outside the gene matches. The germline V gene encodes CDR1 KGHDR and CDR2 SFDVKD. This CDR3 comprises 19 residues. The CDR3 coding sequence is TGTGCCACCAGTGGTCCCACTAGCGGGGGGGCCGTCTCCTACAATGAGCAGTTCTTC. Translated, it gives CATSGPTSGGAVSYNEQFF.

This rearrangement joins TRBV18 to TRBJ2-4, with 13 bases identical to TRBD2. The V and J ends lost 6 bases and 13 bases, in that order; junction bases with no gene match: 12. Germline V gene lookup returns CDR1 KGHSH and CDR2 LQKENI. The CDR3 covers 15 residues. The CDR3 DNA sequence: TGTGCCAGCTCCCTACTACTAGCGGGGGGGATGGAGCAGTACTTC. Translation: CASSLLLAGGMEQYF. Based on the CDR3 plus reference TRBV18 and TRBJ2-4, the full variable domain is NAGVMQNPRHLVRRRGQEARLRCSPMKGHSHVYWYRQLPEEGLKFMVYLQKENIIDESGMPKERFSAEFPKEGPSILRIQQVVRGDSAAYFCASSLLLAGGMEQYFGAGTRLSVL.

This clonotype was found a few times. This chain joins TRBV6-5 and TRBJ2-5; 8 nucleotides match TRBD2. V dropped 5 bases and J dropped 6; count of bases not matched to a gene: 5. The CDR3 spans 13 residues. Germline V gene sequence: CDR1 MNHEY, CDR2 SVGAGI. CDR3 amino acids: CASSVAGGQTQYF. CDR3 nucleotide sequence: TGTGCCAGCAGTGTGGCGGGGGGACAGACCCAGTACTTC.

The V and J genes are TRBV9 and TRBJ2-7; D ambiguous. TRBJ2-5 explains the end of the DNA better; the J call may be wrong. CDR1 is SGDLS and CDR2 is YYNGEE in the germline V gene. CDR3 length: 14 amino acids. The CDR3 DNA reads as TGTGCCAGCAGCGTAGGATGGCAGAGGGAGACCCAGTACTTC. Translating gives CASSVGWQRETQYF.

The gene calls are TRBV5-6 and TRBJ2-5; a possible D gene is TRBD2 (6 bases). CDR3 length equals 15 residues. Germline assignment: CDR1 SGHDT and CDR2 YYEEEE. The V gene lost 3 bases and the J gene lost 6 bases, with 18 bases spanning the gap. This CDR3 is CASSWAGPGVKTQYF. CDR3 in DNA: TGTGCCAGCAGCTGGGCGGGACCCGGTGTAAAGACCCAGTACTTC.

The table lists this clonotype with a few counts. This sequence joins TRBV20-1 and TRBJ2-5; D is possibly TRBD2 (7 bases). Germline V gene data show CDR1 as DFQATT and CDR2 as SNEGSKA (reference sequence). The length of the CDR3 is 12 residues. Deletions cut 6 bases from V and 5 bases from J, with 13 bases between. CDR3 coding DNA: TGCAGTGCCCGGGGGGCTGAGGAGACCCAGTACTTC. Its protein is CSARGAEETQYF.

The chain employs TRBV7-3 and TRBJ2-4, with 10 nucleotides matching TRBD1. Unmatched junction bases numbered 17, after V lost 5 bases and J lost 13 bases. The CDR3 consists of 16 residues. The germline V gene has CDR1 SGHTA and CDR2 FQGTGA. The CDR3 protein is CASSRRQGAGYNEQYF. The CDR3 DNA reads TGTGCCAGCAGCAGACGACAGGGGGCTGGATACAATGAGCAGTACTTC.

The rearrangement uses TRBV30 and TRBJ2-7; no clear D gene. The V gene lost 1 base and the J gene lost 2 bases, with 15 bases spanning the gap. Germline V gene lookup returns CDR1 GTSNPN and CDR2 SVGIG (reference sequence). CDR3 length: 15 residues. The CDR3 sequence is CAWSALPHSAYEQYF. The CDR3 nucleotides read TGTGCCTGGAGTGCCCTCCCCCACAGCGCCTACGAGCAGTACTTC.

The J gene is TRBJ2-1, the V gene TRBV4-2; 15 bases agree with TRBD2. V dropped 4 bases and J dropped 7; count of bases not matched to a gene: 8. This CDR3 is 17 amino acids long. Germline assignment: CDR1 LGHNA and CDR2 YNFKEQ. Here the CDR3 DNA reads TGTGCCAGCAGCCGCGAAGGACTAGCGGGGGGGCCGAATGAGCAGTTCTTC. It codes for CASSREGLAGGPNEQFF.

The rearrangement joins TRBV6-5 to TRBJ1-2, with D hard to call. The CDR3 covers 14 residues. The V gene's germline CDR1 is MNHEY and CDR2 SVGAGI. The germline V and J ends were trimmed by 11 bases and 0 bases, with 16 bases remaining between them. CDR3 sequence reads: CACGRFAANYGYTF. DNA for the CDR3: TGTGCCTGCGGACGGTTCGCGGCTAACTATGGCTACACCTTC.

This clonotype occurred many times. The chain carries TRBV3-1 and TRBJ1-2; D possibly corresponds to TRBD1 (5 bases). The CDR3 runs to 15 residues. Germline V lookup: CDR1 LGHDT, CDR2 YNNKEL (reference sequence). V was trimmed by 0 bases and J by 13 bases, leaving 21 bases between them. The DNA of the CDR3 is TGTGCCAGCAGCCAAGATTTTATCCAGGGCCCCTGTCCCACCTTC. Protein product: CASSQDFIQGPCPTF. The full variable domain, with the rest looked up from reference TRBV3-1 and TRBJ1-2, is DTAVSQTPKYLVTQMGNDKSIKCEQNLGHDTMYWYKQDSKKFLKIMFSYNNKELIINETVPNRFSPKSPDKAHLNLHINSLELGDSAVYFCASSQDFIQGPCPTFGSGTRLTVV.

V gene TRBV9 combines with J gene TRBJ2-5, with D possibly being TRBD1 or TRBD2 (7 bases each). Gene TRBJ2-7 matches the end of the DNA better, so the J call may be wrong. The CDR3 spans 13 residues. Germline V gene data show CDR1 as SGDLS and CDR2 as YYNGEE. CDR3 nucleotides: TGTGCCAGCGGTAGGGACAGCGGGAACGAGCAGTACTTC. This codes for CASGRDSGNEQYF.

This chain connects TRBV10-3 to TRBJ1-1; 12 bases fit TRBD1. Germline values: CDR1 ENHRY, CDR2 SYGVKD. V gave up 11 bases and J gave up 2 bases; unmatched junction bases: 3. The CDR3 runs to 13 residues. The CDR3 loop reads CAGGQGANTEAFF. CDR3 coding DNA: TGTGCCGGGGGACAGGGGGCAAACACTGAAGCTTTCTTT.

This clonotype turned up a few times. The chain carries TRBV25-1 and TRBJ1-1, with 7 nucleotides matching TRBD1. V shed 4 bases and J 2 bases; nucleotides not matched to a gene: 7. Germline lookup yields CDR1 MGHDK and CDR2 SYGVNS. The CDR3 covers 15 residues. The CDR3 is CASSGYRGSNTEAFF. The CDR3 nucleotides read TGTGCCAGCAGTGGGTACAGGGGCTCCAACACTGAAGCTTTCTTT.

This rearrangement joins TRBV30 to TRBJ1-4, with D unclear. The CDR3 runs 14 residues. Trimming took 0 bases from V and 6 from J, leaving 11 bases between them. The germline V gene encodes CDR1 GTSNPN and CDR2 SVGIG (reference sequence). The CDR3 sequence is CAWSVQDSYEKLFF. The CDR3 DNA reads as TGTGCCTGGAGTGTACAAGACTCCTATGAAAAACTGTTTTTT.

This clonotype appeared a few times. V is TRBV7-3 and J is TRBJ2-3, with 7 nucleotides matching TRBD1. The germline V gene has CDR1 SGHTA and CDR2 FQGTGA. CDR3 length equals 16 residues. The V gene end was trimmed by 2 bases and the J gene end by 1 base; junction bases not matched to a gene: 6. CDR3 sequence reads: CASSLAQGYGTDTQYF. CDR3 coding DNA: TGTGCCAGCAGCTTAGCACAGGGGTACGGCACAGATACGCAGTATTTT.

This chain joins TRBV20-1 and TRBJ2-5; TRBD2 matches 11 bases. CDR3 length: 14 amino acids. Germline V lookup: CDR1 DFQATT, CDR2 SNEGSKA (reference sequence). V lost 0 bases, J lost 6 bases, and 3 bases stayed unmatched. CDR3 nucleotide sequence: TGCAGTGCTAGAGATATAGCGGGGGGGCAGACCCAGTACTTC. Its protein is CSARDIAGGQTQYF.

This rearrangement joins TRBV9 to TRBJ2-3; 9 bases map to TRBD1. The junction had 5 bases not matched to a gene; V was cut back by 1 base and J by 2 bases. CDR1 and CDR2 (germline): SGDLS, YYNGEE. CDR3 length: 16 residues. CDR3 protein: CASSVRTGENTDTQYF. The CDR3 nucleotides are TGTGCCAGCAGCGTAAGGACAGGGGAGAACACAGATACGCAGTATTTT. Using reference TRBV9 and TRBJ2-3 for the parts outside the CDR3, the full variable domain is DSGVTQTPKHLITATGQRVTLRCSPRSGDLSVYWYQQSLDQGLQFLIQYYNGEERAKGNILERFSAQQFPDLHSELNLSSLELGDSALYFCASSVRTGENTDTQYFGPGTRLTVL.

This chain connects TRBV30 to TRBJ2-1; 8 bases are a match to TRBD1. Germline V gives CDR1 GTSNPN, CDR2 SVGIG (reference sequence). The J segment lost 7 bases and the V segment lost 1 base, leaving 6 bases of the junction unmatched. The CDR3 loop spans 14 amino acids. CDR3 in DNA: TGTGCCTGGAGTGCTGGACAGGGAGCAAATGAGCAGTTCTTC. As protein: CAWSAGQGANEQFF.

The genes are TRBV6-1 and TRBJ1-5; D not resolved. This CDR3 is 11 amino acids long. The V end lost 3 bases, the J end lost 11 bases, and 8 bases lay between the germline ends. Germline V gene sequence: CDR1 MNHNS, CDR2 SASEGT. This chain's CDR3 is CASSDGSAQHF. As DNA, the CDR3 is TGTGCCAGCAGTGACGGATCGGCCCAGCATTTT.

The chain carries TRBV25-1 and TRBJ1-2, with 8 bases matching TRBD1. Trimming took 1 base from V and 0 from J; bases not matched to a gene: 4. The CDR3 is made up of 16 amino acids. Germline V CDR1 and CDR2: MGHDK, SYGVNS. The CDR3 DNA reads TGTGCCAGCAGTGAATCTGGACAGGGCACTAACTATGGCTACACCTTC. Protein product: CASSESGQGTNYGYTF.

The sample holds a few counts of this clonotype. The chain is built from TRBV20-1 and TRBJ1-1; D unclear. Trimming left V 5 bases short and J 7 bases short, with 23 bases between. The CDR3 runs to 15 residues. Germline CDR1 reads DFQATT; CDR2 reads SNEGSKA (reference sequence). The CDR3 is CSADDPHGPSGEAFF. The CDR3, as DNA: TGCAGTGCTGACGACCCCCACGGGCCCAGCGGTGAAGCTTTCTTT.

The chain combines TRBV27 with TRBJ2-1; unclear D gene. This CDR3 is built from 16 residues. Trimming pared 6 bases from V and 2 bases from J, leaving 17 bases between. CDR1 MNHEY and CDR2 SMNVEV come from the germline V gene (reference sequence). The CDR3 bases are TGTGCCAGCAGCCCCCGGGCAGGCTTAACCTACAATGAGCAGTTCTTC. This encodes CASSPRAGLTYNEQFF.

This clonotype has only a few counts. This sequence joins TRBV12-3 or TRBV12-4 and TRBJ1-2; a possible D gene is TRBD1 (5 bases). V lost 7 bases, J lost 5 bases, and 14 bases lay in between. The CDR3 is 13 residues long. The CDR3 here is CASTRDGLYGYTF. The CDR3 DNA is TGTGCCAGCACTCGGGACGGATTATATGGCTACACCTTC.

The table lists this clonotype with a count of one. The chain couples TRBV20-1 to TRBJ2-7, with no clear D. V was shortened by 0 bases and J by 4 bases, with 13 bases between the two germline ends. Germline CDR1 reads DFQATT; CDR2 reads SNEGSKA (reference sequence). This CDR3 contains 14 residues. The CDR3 sequence: CSARDSSLVYEQYF. CDR3 nucleotides: TGCAGTGCTAGAGATTCGTCCTTAGTATACGAGCAGTACTTC.

This clonotype was observed a few times. The chain couples TRBV9 to TRBJ1-2; 9 bases fit TRBD1. Germline values: CDR1 SGDLS, CDR2 YYNGEE. J lost 5 bases, V lost 5 bases, and 7 bases had no gene match. The CDR3 has 14 amino acids. The CDR3 DNA is TGTGCCAGCAGGGCCGGGACAGGGAGATATGGCTACACCTTC. This encodes CASRAGTGRYGYTF.